This T cell receptor (beta chain) originates from a study of cytomegalovirus exposure and HLA in healthy donors. The study, taken as a whole, reports: V- and J-gene trimming of TCR beta was linked (in a later analysis) to a missense DCLRE1C variant. A later analysis linked 15,000 to 20,000 TCR beta sequences to HLA alleles at 0.05 false discovery rate. Some V segments, TRBV6-2 and TRBV6-3 among them, were indistinguishable and were therefore excluded.

At sampling all donors were nominally healthy, likely with unrecorded immune exposures. It was with 60 Vbeta and 13 Jbeta primers that the PCR ran. The assay was immunoSEQ multiplex PCR, and TCRdb's table has in-frame clones only and misses some. The repertoire holds some 120,000 clones, about 80% seen once, with 1.8% in the top ten. CDR3 length: 15 amino acids. Trimming took 3 bases from V and 0 from J, leaving 11 bases between them. Looked up from germline, CDR1 is SEHNR and CDR2 is FQNEAQ (reference sequence). This clone was seen once. No antigen is known for it. The clonotype was recovered from a man between 18 and 35 years old in good health and CMV-seronegative. V usage is TRBV7-9 and J usage is TRBJ1-2; D may be TRBD1 (5 bases). Sequenced material: PBMCs. The CDR3 bases are TGTGCCAGCAGCTTCGCGGACACTGCTAACTATGGCTACACCTTC. Translating it yields CASSFADTANYGYTF. Based on the CDR3 plus reference TRBV7-9 and TRBJ1-2, the full variable domain is DTGVSQNPRHKITKRGQNVTFRCDPISEHNRLYWYRQTLGQGPEFLTYFQNEAQLEKSRLLSDRFSAERPKGSFSTLEIQRTEQGDSAMYLCASSFADTANYGYTFGSGTRLTVV.